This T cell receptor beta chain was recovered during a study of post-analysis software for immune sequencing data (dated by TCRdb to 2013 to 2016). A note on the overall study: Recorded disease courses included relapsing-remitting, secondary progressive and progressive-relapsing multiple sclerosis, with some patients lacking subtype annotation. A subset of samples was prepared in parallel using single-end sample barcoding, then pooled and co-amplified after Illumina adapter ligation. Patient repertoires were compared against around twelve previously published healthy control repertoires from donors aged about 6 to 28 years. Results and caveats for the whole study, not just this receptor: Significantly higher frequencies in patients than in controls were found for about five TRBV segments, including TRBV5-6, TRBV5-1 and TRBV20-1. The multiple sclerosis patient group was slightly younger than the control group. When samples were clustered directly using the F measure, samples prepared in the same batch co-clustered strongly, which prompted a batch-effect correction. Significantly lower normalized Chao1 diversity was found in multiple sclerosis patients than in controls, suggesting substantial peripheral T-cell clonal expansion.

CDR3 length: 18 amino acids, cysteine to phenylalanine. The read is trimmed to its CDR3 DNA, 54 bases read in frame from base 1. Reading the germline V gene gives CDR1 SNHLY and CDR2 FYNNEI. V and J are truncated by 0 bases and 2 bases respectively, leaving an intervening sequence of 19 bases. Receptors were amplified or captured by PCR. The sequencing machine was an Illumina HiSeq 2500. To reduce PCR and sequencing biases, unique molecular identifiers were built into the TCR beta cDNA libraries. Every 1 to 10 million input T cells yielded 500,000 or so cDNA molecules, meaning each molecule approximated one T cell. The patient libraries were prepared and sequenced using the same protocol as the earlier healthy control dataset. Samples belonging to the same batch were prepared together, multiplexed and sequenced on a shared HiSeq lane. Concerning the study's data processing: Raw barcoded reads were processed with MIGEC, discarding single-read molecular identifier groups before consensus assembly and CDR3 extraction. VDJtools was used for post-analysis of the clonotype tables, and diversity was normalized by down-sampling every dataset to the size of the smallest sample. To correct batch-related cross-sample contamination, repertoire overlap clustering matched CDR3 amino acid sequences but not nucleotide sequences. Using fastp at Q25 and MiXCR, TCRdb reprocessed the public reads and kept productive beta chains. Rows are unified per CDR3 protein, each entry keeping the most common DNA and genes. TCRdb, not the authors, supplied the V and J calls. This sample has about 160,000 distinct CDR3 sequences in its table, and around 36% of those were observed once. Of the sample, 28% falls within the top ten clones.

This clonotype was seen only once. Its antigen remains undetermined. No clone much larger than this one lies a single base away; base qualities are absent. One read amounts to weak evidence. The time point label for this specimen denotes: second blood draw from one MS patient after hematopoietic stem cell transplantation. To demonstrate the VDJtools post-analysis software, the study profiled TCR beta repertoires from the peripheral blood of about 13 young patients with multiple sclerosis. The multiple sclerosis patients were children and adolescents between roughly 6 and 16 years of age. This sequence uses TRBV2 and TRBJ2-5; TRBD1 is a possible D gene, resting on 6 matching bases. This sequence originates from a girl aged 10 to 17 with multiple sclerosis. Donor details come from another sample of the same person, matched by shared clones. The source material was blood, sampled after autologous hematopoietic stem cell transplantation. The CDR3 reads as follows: CASSEAMSQGGGQETQYF. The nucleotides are TGTGCCAGCAGTGAAGCAATGTCACAGGGCGGTGGGCAAGAGACCCAGTACTTC.